These 3 T cell receptor beta chains originate from one sample sequenced in a study of T cells in Graves' hyperthyroidism and ophthalmopathy. Amplified TCR beta CDR3 regions derived from RNA transcripts. The HTBI primer set served for first-round RT-PCR of the TCR CDR3. TCRdb redid the calling of the multiplex PCR reads with MiXCR, one entry per CDR3 protein. The profile shows about 420,000 distinct CDR3 sequences, approximately 15% of them singletons. Specimen: blood. The receptors originated from a woman aged 18 to 35 with Graves' hyperthyroidism.

This clonotype was seen only a few times. The chain has TRBV4-1 and TRBJ2-1; maybe TRBD2 (6 bases). This CDR3 has 16 amino acids. V lost 3 bases to trimming and J lost 4 bases, with 16 bases between them. Germline V gives CDR1 MGHRA, CDR2 YSYEKL. CDR3 bases: TGCGCCAGCAGCCACGGGGAAGGAGGGAGGTACAATGAGCAGTTCTTC. Protein: CASSHGEGGRYNEQFF.

This clonotype was picked up many times. The chain carries TRBV7-9 and TRBJ2-2; unclear D gene. Germline V lookup: CDR1 SEHNR, CDR2 FQNEAQ (reference sequence). This CDR3 has 15 residues. Trimming cost V 5 bases and J 7 bases, with 17 bases left between them. This chain's CDR3 is CASSRDRQTNGELFF. DNA for the CDR3: TGTGCCAGCAGCCGCGACCGACAAACTAACGGGGAGCTGTTTTTT.

There are many counts of this clonotype. V usage is TRBV7-9 and J usage is TRBJ1-1, with D uncertain. This CDR3 spans 15 amino acids. Trimming took 1 base from V and 4 from J, leaving 13 bases between them. The V gene's germline CDR1 is SEHNR and CDR2 FQNEAQ (reference sequence). The CDR3 loop is CASSLGLGSGTEAFF. Written as DNA, the CDR3 is TGTGCCAGCAGCTTAGGTTTGGGTTCTGGCACTGAAGCTTTCTTT.